These T cell receptor beta chains were read from a single sample in a study of cytomegalovirus exposure and HLA in healthy donors. Profiled with immunoSEQ multiplex PCR; TCRdb holds only in-frame clones, not every one. The data contain about 190,000 clones, around 75% of them singletons. Sequencing was carried out using PBMCs. Every receptor here comes from a woman aged 30 to 39 in good health and CMV-seronegative. The CDR3 runs from the conserved cysteine through the conserved F or W. D genes are given only for firm matches. Rows may omit the clone size; those that give it use once, few, many or a size class.

J: TRBJ1-4; size: few; D: TRBD1; V: TRBV5-1; CDR3: CASSSPGQAFEKLFF; DNA: TGCGCCAGCAGCTCACCGGGACAGGCGTTCGAAAAACTGTTTTTT
J: TRBJ2-7; size: .; D: TRBD1; V: TRBV27; CDR3: CASSLGQGRTYEQYF; DNA: TGTGCCAGCAGCTTGGGACAGGGGCGCACCTACGAGCAGTACTTC
J: TRBJ2-3; size: .; D: TRBD2; V: TRBV18; CDR3: CASSPPLAGTDTQYF; DNA: TGTGCCAGCTCACCACCCCTAGCGGGCACAGATACGCAGTATTTT
J: TRBJ1-1; size: .; D: TRBD1; V: TRBV5-1; CDR3: CASSRQGLRTEAFF; DNA: TGCGCCAGCAGCAGACAGGGTTTAAGGACTGAAGCTTTCTTT
J: TRBJ1-6; size: few; D: .; V: TRBV5-6; CDR3: CASSLVGGARNSPLHF; DNA: TGTGCCAGCAGCTTGGTGGGAGGGGCGCGTAATTCACCCCTCCACTTT
J: TRBJ2-6; size: .; D: TRBD2; V: TRBV7-9; CDR3: CASRRLANAGANVLTF; DNA: TGTGCCAGCAGAAGACTAGCTAACGCTGGGGCCAACGTCCTGACTTTC
J: TRBJ1-6; size: .; D: .; V: TRBV9; CDR3: CASSGPGTPDNSPLHF; DNA: TGTGCCAGCAGCGGTCCCGGGACACCCGATAATTCACCCCTCCACTTT
J: TRBJ1-5; size: .; D: .; V: TRBV20-1; CDR3: CSASQNQPQHF; DNA: TGCAGTGCTAGCCAGAATCAGCCCCAGCATTTT
J: TRBJ1-6; size: .; D: TRBD1; V: TRBV7-2; CDR3: CASSSGTGDNSPLHF; DNA: TGTGCCAGCAGCTCTGGGACAGGGGATAATTCACCCCTCCACTTT
J: TRBJ1-1; size: .; D: .; V: TRBV7-2; CDR3: CASSPAGTLNTEAFF; DNA: TGTGCCAGCAGCCCGGCCGGGACACTTAACACTGAAGCTTTCTTT
J: TRBJ2-6; size: .; D: TRBD1; V: TRBV15; CDR3: CATSRDTGQRVSGANVLTF; DNA: TGTGCCACCAGCAGAGATACGGGACAGAGAGTCTCTGGGGCCAACGTCCTGACTTTC
J: TRBJ2-3; size: .; D: TRBD2; V: TRBV19; CDR3: CASRKGTGTSGRSTDTQYF; DNA: TGTGCCAGTAGGAAGGGGACCGGGACTAGCGGGAGAAGCACAGATACGCAGTATTTT
J: TRBJ1-2; size: .; D: .; V: TRBV29-1; CDR3: CSVVLGGTNYGYTF; DNA: TGCAGCGTTGTACTGGGGGGAACTAACTATGGCTACACCTTC
J: TRBJ2-3; size: .; D: TRBD2; V: TRBV9; CDR3: CASSVAGGAGSQYF; DNA: TGTGCCAGCAGCGTAGCCGGGGGGGCTGGATCGCAGTATTTT
J: TRBJ2-3; size: few; D: .; V: TRBV7-6; CDR3: CASSPVADFTDTQYF; DNA: TGTGCCAGCAGCCCGGTAGCGGATTTCACAGATACGCAGTATTTT
J: TRBJ1-1; size: .; D: TRBD1; V: TRBV6-1; CDR3: CASSRQETGGTEAFF; DNA: TGTGCCAGCAGCCGACAGGAGACAGGGGGCACTGAAGCTTTCTTT
J: TRBJ2-6; size: .; D: .; V: TRBV5-1; CDR3: CASSSGANSGANVLTF; DNA: TGCGCCAGCAGTTCAGGGGCAAACTCTGGGGCCAACGTCCTGACTTTC
J: TRBJ1-1; size: .; D: TRBD1; V: TRBV28; CDR3: CASRIPGQVNTEAFF; DNA: TGTGCCAGTCGGATCCCGGGACAGGTGAACACTGAAGCTTTCTTT
J: TRBJ1-5; size: few; D: .; V: TRBV6-1; CDR3: CASGGTSYSAQHF; DNA: TGTGCCAGCGGAGGAACATCGTATTCGGCCCAGCATTTT
J: TRBJ1-1; size: once; D: TRBD1; V: TRBV6-1; CDR3: CASRRQGVGTEAFF; DNA: TGTGCCAGCAGGAGACAGGGGGTCGGCACTGAAGCTTTCTTT
J: TRBJ2-1; size: .; D: TRBD2; V: TRBV29-1; CDR3: CSVDNLAGVHYNEQFF; DNA: TGCAGCGTTGATAACCTAGCGGGAGTGCACTACAATGAGCAGTTCTTC
J: TRBJ2-3; size: .; D: .; V: TRBV7-6; CDR3: CASSPQALGTDTQYF; DNA: TGTGCCAGCAGCCCGCAGGCGCTTGGCACAGATACGCAGTATTTT
J: TRBJ2-3; size: few; D: .; V: TRBV7-3; CDR3: CASSLGLSDTQYF; DNA: TGTGCCAGCAGCCTAGGACTGTCCGATACGCAGTATTTT
J: TRBJ2-5; size: few; D: TRBD2; V: TRBV9; CDR3: CASSKRGWYQETQYF; DNA: TGTGCCAGCAGCAAGCGGGGCTGGTATCAAGAGACCCAGTACTTC
J: TRBJ2-2; size: .; D: TRBD1; V: TRBV6-5; CDR3: CASNGQGNTGELFF; DNA: TGTGCCAGCAATGGACAGGGCAACACCGGGGAGCTGTTTTTT
J: TRBJ2-7; size: .; D: .; V: TRBV7-6; CDR3: CASSTDLASYEQYF; DNA: TGTGCCAGCAGCACCGACTTAGCCTCCTACGAGCAGTACTTC
J: TRBJ2-1; size: .; D: TRBD2; V: TRBV18; CDR3: CASGIAGVYEQFF; DNA: TGTGCCAGCGGAATAGCGGGAGTTTATGAGCAGTTCTTC
J: TRBJ2-2; size: few; D: .; V: TRBV29-1; CDR3: CSVGSGVGTGELFF; DNA: TGCAGCGTTGGATCAGGGGTCGGCACCGGGGAGCTGTTTTTT
J: TRBJ1-3; size: few; D: .; V: TRBV7-8; CDR3: CASSSDSYLSGNTIYF; DNA: TGTGCCAGCAGTTCCGACAGCTATCTCTCTGGAAACACCATATATTTT
J: TRBJ1-3; size: few; D: .; V: TRBV6-1; CDR3: CASSEAGIRQLRGNTIYF; DNA: TGTGCCAGCAGTGAAGCAGGCATACGGCAACTAAGAGGAAACACCATATATTTT
J: TRBJ2-7; size: .; D: TRBD2; V: TRBV13; CDR3: CASRSGLADYEQYF; DNA: TGTGCCAGCAGATCGGGACTAGCGGACTACGAGCAGTACTTC
J: TRBJ2-3; size: .; D: .; V: TRBV27; CDR3: CASSPSSGAQAQYF; DNA: TGTGCCAGCAGTCCATCCTCGGGAGCGCAGGCGCAGTATTTT
J: TRBJ1-2; size: .; D: TRBD1; V: TRBV29-1; CDR3: CSAYTGGWGGYTF; DNA: TGCAGCGCCTATACAGGGGGTTGGGGTGGCTACACCTTC
J: TRBJ2-7; size: few; D: TRBD1; V: TRBV6-5; CDR3: CASTRTGGNEQYF; DNA: TGTGCCAGCACTAGGACAGGGGGCAACGAGCAGTACTTC
J: TRBJ1-2; size: .; D: .; V: TRBV5-1; CDR3: CASSPEGIYGYTF; DNA: TGCGCCAGCAGCCCCGAGGGAATCTATGGCTACACCTTC